This T cell receptor (beta chain) was sequenced in a study of CD8 T cells in Susac syndrome. An amount of RNA that ranged from roughly 0.45 to 1 ug was reverse transcribed with random hexamers. A multiplex approach, immunoSEQ multiplex PCR, amplified TCR beta CDR3 across 54 Vbeta and 13 Jbeta. MiXCR was run by TCRdb on the immunoSEQ multiplex PCR reads, yielding one entry per CDR3 protein. The table shows under 150,000 distinct CDR3 sequences, with 80% to 85% occurring only once. CD8+ and CD4+ T cells taken from blood had their TCR beta sequenced. The multiple sclerosis controls were treatment-naive patients with relapsing-remitting disease that was stable or active. Negative magnetic isolation gave CD8+ and CD4+ cells; FACS enriched CD8+ TEMRA. This CDR3 comprises 11 residues. CDR1 and CDR2 (germline): MNHNS, SASEGT. V was clipped by 8 bases and J by 5 bases, with 9 bases between them.

The genes are TRBV6-1 and TRBJ1-2; D is possibly TRBD1 (5 bases). The TCR was taken from a human donor with multiple sclerosis. The source material was CD8+ T cells from PBMCs. The CDR3 loop reads CASGTLYGYTF. DNA of the CDR3: TGTGCCAGCGGGACTTTGTATGGCTACACCTTC.